The entry below gives a single T cell receptor (beta chain) sequence along with its context. Its antigen remains unidentified. The tumor samples were collected prior to definitive surgery or chemotherapy. This record comes from a study of high-grade serous ovarian cancer treatment subgroups. About the study: On average, approximately 14,000 reads and 7,494 unique TCR beta rearrangements were obtained per sample. Study conclusions and caveats: Repertoire similarity ranged about 0.1 to 0.79 between tumors of one patient. Without spatial data, bulk sequencing limits insight into HGSC tumor diversity.

Here immunoSEQ multiplex PCR was the method, and the copy in TCRdb shows in-frame clones only, minus some. The sample shows roughly 8,000 clones, about two thirds of them seen only once. Trimming pared 2 bases from V and 2 bases from J, leaving 12 bases between. The CDR3 spans 15 residues. CDR1 SGHDN and CDR2 FVKESK come from the germline V gene. Input material: tumor tissue. This TCR was recovered from a human donor with high-grade serous ovarian cancer. The V gene is TRBV14, the J gene TRBJ2-5; D is possibly TRBD2 (6 bases). The chain's CDR3 is CASSQLRGPQETQYF. DNA of the CDR3: TGTGCCAGCAGCCAATTGCGGGGACCTCAAGAGACCCAGTACTTC.